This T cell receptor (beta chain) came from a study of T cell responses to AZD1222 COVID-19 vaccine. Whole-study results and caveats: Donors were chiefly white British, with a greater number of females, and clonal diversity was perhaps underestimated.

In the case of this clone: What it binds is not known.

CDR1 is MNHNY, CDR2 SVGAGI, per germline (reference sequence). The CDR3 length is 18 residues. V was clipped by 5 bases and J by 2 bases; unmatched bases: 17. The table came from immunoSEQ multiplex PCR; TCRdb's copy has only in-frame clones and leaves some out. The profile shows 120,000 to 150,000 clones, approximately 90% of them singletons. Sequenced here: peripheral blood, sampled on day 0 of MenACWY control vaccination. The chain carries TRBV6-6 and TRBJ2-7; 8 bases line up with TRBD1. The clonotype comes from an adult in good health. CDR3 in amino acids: CASSRRPTTGDVPYEQYF. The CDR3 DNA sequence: TGTGCCAGCAGTCGAAGACCCACGACAGGGGACGTTCCCTACGAGCAGTACTTC.